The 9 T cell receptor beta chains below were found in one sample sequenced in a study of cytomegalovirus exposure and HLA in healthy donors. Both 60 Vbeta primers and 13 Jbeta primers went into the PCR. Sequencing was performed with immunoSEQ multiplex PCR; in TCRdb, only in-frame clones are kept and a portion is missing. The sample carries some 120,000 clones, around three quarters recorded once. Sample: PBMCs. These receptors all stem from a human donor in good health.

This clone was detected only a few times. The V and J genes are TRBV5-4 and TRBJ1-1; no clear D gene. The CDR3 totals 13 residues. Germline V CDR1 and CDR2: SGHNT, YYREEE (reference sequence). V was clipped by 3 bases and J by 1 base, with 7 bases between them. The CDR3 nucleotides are TGTGCCAGCAGCTGGGCCGGGAACACTGAAGCTTTCTTT. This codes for CASSWAGNTEAFF.

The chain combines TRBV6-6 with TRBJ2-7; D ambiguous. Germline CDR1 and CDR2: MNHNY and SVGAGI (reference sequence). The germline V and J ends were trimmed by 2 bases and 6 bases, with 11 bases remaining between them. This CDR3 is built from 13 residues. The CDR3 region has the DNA TGTGCCAGCAGTTACCCACAAATCTCCGAGCAGTACTTC. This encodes CASSYPQISEQYF.

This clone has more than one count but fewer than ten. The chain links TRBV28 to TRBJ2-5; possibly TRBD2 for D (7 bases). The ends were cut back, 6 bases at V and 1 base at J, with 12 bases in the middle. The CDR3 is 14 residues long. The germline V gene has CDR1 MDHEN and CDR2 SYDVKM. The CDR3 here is CASSDGGRQETQYF. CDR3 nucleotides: TGTGCCAGCAGCGACGGGGGGCGCCAAGAGACCCAGTACTTC.

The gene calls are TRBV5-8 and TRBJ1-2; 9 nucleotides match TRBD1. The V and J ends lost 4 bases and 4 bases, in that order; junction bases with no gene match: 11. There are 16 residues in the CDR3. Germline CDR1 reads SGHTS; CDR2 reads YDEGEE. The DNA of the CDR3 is TGTGCCAGCAGCAAGGTCGACAGGGGGGGTAGCTATGGCTACACCTTC. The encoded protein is CASSKVDRGGSYGYTF. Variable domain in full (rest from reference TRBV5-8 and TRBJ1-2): EAGVTQSPTHLIKTRGQQATLRCSPISGHTSVYWYQQALGLGLQFLLWYDEGEERNRGNFPPRFSGRQFPNYSSELNVNALELEDSALYLCASSKVDRGGSYGYTFGSGTRLTVV.

The CDR3 loop is CASSEWYAGGTEAFF. CDR3 DNA sequence: TGTGCCAGCAGTGAATGGTATGCAGGGGGCACTGAAGCTTTCTTT. The chain links TRBV25-1 to TRBJ1-1, with 7 nucleotides matching TRBD1. CDR1 and CDR2 (germline): MGHDK, SYGVNS. The CDR3 covers 15 residues. The V segment lost 1 base and the J segment 4 bases; nucleotides outside the gene matches: 6.

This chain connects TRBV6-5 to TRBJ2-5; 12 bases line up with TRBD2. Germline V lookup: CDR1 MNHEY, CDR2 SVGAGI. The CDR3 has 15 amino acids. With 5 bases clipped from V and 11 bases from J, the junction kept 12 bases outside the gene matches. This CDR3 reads CASSPPTSGRGEQYF. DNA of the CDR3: TGTGCCAGCAGTCCCCCGACTAGCGGGAGAGGAGAGCAGTACTTC.

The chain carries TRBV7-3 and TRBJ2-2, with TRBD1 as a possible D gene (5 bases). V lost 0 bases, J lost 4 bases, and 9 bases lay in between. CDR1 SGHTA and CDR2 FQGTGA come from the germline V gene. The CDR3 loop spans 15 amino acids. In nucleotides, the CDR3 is TGTGCCAGCAGCTTAACCCCAGGGATCACCGGGGAGCTGTTTTTT. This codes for CASSLTPGITGELFF.

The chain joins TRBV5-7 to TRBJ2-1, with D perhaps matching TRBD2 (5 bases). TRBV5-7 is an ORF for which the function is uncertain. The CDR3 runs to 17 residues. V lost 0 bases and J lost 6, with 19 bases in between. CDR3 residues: CASSLGHWLAAGNEQFF. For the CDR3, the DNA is TGTGCCAGCAGCTTGGGCCACTGGCTAGCAGCTGGCAATGAGCAGTTCTTC.

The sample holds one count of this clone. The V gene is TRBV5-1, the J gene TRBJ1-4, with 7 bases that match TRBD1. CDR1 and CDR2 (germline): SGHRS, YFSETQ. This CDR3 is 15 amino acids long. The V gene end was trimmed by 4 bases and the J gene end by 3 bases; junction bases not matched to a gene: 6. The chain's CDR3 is CASSQAGGSNEKLFF. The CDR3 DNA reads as TGCGCCAGCAGCCAGGCAGGGGGTTCTAATGAAAAACTGTTTTTT.